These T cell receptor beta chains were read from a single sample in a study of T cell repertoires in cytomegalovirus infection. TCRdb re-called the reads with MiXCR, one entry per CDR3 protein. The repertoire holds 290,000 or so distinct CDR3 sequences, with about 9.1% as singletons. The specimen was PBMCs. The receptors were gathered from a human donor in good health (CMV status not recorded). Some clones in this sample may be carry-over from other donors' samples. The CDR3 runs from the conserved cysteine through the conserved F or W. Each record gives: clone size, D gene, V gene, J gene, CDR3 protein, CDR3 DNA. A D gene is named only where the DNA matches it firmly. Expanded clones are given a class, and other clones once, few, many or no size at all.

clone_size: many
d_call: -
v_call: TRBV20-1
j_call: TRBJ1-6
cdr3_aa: CSASGAGSPLHF
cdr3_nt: TGCAGTGCTAGCGGAGCTGGTTCACCCCTCCACTTT

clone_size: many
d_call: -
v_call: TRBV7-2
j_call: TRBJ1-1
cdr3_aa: CASSLGGARAFF
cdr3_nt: TGTGCCAGCAGCCTGGGGGGGGCGCGGGCTTTCTTT

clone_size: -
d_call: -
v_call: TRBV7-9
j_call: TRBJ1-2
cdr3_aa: CASSFGRTYGYTF
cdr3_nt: TGTGCCAGCAGTTTTGGACGGACCTATGGCTACACCTTC

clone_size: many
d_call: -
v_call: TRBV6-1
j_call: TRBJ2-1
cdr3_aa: CASSEAKGGFSYNEQFF
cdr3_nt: TGTGCCAGCAGTGAAGCAAAAGGCGGATTCTCCTACAATGAGCAGTTCTTC

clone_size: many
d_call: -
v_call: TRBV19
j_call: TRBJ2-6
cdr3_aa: CASSLTGRSGANVLTF
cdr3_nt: TGTGCCAGTAGTTTGACAGGTCGCTCTGGGGCCAACGTCCTGACTTTC

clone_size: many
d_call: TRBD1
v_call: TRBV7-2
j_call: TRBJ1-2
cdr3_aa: CASSLAGTGVGYTF
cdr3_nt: TGTGCCAGCAGCTTAGCCGGGACAGGGGTTGGCTACACCTTC

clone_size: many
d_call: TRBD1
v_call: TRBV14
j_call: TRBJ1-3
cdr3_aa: CASSLLTGQGSGNTIYF
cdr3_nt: TGTGCCAGCAGCCTACTGACAGGGCAGGGATCTGGAAACACCATATATTTT

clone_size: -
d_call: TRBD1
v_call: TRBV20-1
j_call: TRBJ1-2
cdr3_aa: CSAREGTGSNYGYTF
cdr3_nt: TGCAGTGCTAGAGAGGGGACAGGTTCTAACTATGGCTACACCTTC

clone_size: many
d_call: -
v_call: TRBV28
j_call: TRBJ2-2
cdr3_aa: CASSLATGELFF
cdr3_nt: TGTGCCAGCAGTCTCGCCACCGGGGAGCTGTTTTTT

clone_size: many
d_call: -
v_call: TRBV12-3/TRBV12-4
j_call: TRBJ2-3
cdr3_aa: CASSFAGATDTQYF
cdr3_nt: TGTGCCAGCAGTTTCGCGGGGGCCACAGATACGCAGTATTTT

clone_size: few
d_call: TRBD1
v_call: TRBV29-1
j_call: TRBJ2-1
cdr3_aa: CSVYGQAGQFF
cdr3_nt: TGCAGCGTCTATGGACAGGCGGGGCAGTTCTTC

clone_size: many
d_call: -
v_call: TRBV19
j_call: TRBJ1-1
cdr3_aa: CASTPRGWATEAFF
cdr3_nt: TGTGCCAGTACCCCCCGGGGATGGGCCACTGAAGCTTTCTTT

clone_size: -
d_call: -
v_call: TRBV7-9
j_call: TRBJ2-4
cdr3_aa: CASSLGVSTMF
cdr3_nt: TGTGCCAGCAGCTTAGGGGTCAGCACTATGTTC

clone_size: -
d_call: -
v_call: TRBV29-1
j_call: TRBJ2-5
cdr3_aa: CSVENRAGPRTVSQYF
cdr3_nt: TGCAGCGTTGAAAACCGGGCCGGGCCTCGGACGGTGAGCCAGTACTTC

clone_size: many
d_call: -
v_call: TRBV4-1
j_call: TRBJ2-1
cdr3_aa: CASSQVSGPIYNEQFF
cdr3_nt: TGCGCCAGCAGCCAAGTCTCCGGACCTATCTACAATGAGCAGTTCTTC

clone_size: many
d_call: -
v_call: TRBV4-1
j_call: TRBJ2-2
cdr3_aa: CASSQGRASTGELFF
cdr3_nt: TGCGCCAGCAGCCAAGGCAGGGCTTCAACCGGGGAGCTGTTTTTT

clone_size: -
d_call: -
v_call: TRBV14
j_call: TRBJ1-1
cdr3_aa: CASSRYRNTEAFF
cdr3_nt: TGTGCCAGCAGCCGTTACAGGAACACTGAAGCTTTCTTT

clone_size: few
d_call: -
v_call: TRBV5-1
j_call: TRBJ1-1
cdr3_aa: CASSLVRSTEAFF
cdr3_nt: TGCGCCAGCAGCTTGGTCCGCTCCACTGAAGCTTTCTTT

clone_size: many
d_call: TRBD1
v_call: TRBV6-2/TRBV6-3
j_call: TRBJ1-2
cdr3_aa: CATLSGQGNYGYTF
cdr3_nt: TGTGCGACCCTATCCGGACAGGGAAACTATGGCTACACCTTC

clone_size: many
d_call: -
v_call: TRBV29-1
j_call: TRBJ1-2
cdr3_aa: CSVVWVQANYGYTF
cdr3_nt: TGCAGCGTTGTCTGGGTTCAAGCTAACTATGGCTACACCTTC

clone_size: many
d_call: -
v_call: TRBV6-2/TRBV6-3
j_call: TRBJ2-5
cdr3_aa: CASRTAIQETQYF
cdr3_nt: TGTGCCAGCAGGACGGCGATTCAAGAGACCCAGTACTTC

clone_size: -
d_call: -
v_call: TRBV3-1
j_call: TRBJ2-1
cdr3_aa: CASSLGGSGQFF
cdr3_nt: TGTGCCAGCAGCCTAGGGGGGAGCGGGCAGTTCTTC

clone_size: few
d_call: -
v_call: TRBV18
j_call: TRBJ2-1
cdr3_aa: CASSRSGTRKISSYNEQFF
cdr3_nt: TGTGCCAGCTCACGATCCGGGACAAGGAAAATAAGCTCCTACAATGAGCAGTTCTTC

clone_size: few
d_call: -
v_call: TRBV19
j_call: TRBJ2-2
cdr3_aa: CASSGGHEGELFF
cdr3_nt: TGTGCCAGTAGCGGGGGCCACGAAGGGGAGCTGTTTTTT

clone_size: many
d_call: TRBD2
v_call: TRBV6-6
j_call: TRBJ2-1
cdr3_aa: CASSYSGGALYNEQFF
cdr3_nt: TGTGCCAGCAGTTATAGCGGGGGGGCCCTCTATAATGAGCAGTTCTTC

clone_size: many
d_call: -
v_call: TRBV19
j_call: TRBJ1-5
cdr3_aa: CASSTDAKRFSNQPQHF
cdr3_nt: TGTGCCAGTAGTACGGACGCTAAGCGATTTAGCAATCAGCCCCAGCATTTT

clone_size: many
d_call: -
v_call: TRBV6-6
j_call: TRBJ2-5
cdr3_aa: CASGYLSGEETQYF
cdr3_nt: TGTGCCAGCGGTTACCTTTCTGGAGAGGAGACCCAGTACTTC

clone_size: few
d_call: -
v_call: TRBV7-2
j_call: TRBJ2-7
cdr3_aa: CASSLAGGLYEQYF
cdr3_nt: TGTGCCAGCAGCTTAGCGGGGGGCCTCTACGAGCAGTACTTC

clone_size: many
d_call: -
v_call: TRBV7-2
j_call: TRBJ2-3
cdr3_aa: CASSLGGGLRDTQYF
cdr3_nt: TGTGCCAGCAGCTTAGGAGGAGGGCTGCGAGATACGCAGTATTTT

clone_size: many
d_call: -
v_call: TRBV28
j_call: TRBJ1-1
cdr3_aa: CASSFSTGDPEAFF
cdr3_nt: TGTGCCAGCAGTTTCAGTACGGGGGACCCTGAAGCTTTCTTT

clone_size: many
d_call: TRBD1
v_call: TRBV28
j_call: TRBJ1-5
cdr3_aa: CASSFGTGRGPQHF
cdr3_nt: TGTGCCAGCAGTTTTGGGACAGGGAGGGGGCCCCAGCATTTT

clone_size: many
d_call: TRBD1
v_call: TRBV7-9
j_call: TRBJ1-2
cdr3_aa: CASSWDSASGYTF
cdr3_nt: TGTGCCAGCAGTTGGGACAGTGCTAGTGGCTACACCTTC

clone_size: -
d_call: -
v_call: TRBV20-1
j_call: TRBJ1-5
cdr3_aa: CSAPLVGGHNQPQHF
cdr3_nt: TGCAGTGCCCCCTTGGTTGGGGGACACAATCAGCCCCAGCATTTT

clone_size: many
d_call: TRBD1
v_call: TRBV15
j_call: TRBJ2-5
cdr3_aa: CATTPDRTTETQYF
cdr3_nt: TGTGCCACTACTCCGGACAGGACCACAGAGACCCAGTACTTC

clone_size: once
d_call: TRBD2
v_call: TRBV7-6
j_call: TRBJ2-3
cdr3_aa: CASSQAGATDTQYF
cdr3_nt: TGTGCTAGCAGCCAAGCGGGGGCTACGGATACGCAGTATTTT

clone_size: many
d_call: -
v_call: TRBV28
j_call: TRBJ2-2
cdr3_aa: CASLTGPTGELFF
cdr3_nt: TGTGCCAGCCTAACAGGGCCCACCGGGGAGCTGTTTTTT

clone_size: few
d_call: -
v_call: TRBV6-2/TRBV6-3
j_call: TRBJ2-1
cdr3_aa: CASSTSGVVEQFF
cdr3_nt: TGTGCCAGCAGTACATCAGGGGTGGTTGAGCAGTTCTTC

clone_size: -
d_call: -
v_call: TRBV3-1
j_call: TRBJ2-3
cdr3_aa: CASSQELKDTQYF
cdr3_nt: TGTGCCAGCAGCCAAGAGTTGAAAGATACGCAGTATTTT

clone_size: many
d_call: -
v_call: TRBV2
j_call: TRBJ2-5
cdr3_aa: CASGQPFSETQYF
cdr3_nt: TGTGCCAGTGGACAGCCCTTTAGTGAGACCCAGTACTTC

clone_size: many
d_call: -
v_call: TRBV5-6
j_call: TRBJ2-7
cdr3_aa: CASSRTGEQYF
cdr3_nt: TGTGCCAGCAGCAGGACTGGTGAGCAGTACTTC

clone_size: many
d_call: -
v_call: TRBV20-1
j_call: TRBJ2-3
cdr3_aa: CSAPRRGGPTDTQYF
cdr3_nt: TGCAGTGCCCCCCGGAGGGGGGGACCCACAGATACGCAGTATTTT

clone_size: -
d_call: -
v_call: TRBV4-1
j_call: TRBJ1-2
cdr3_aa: CASSQPGTSYGYTF
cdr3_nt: TGCGCCAGCAGCCAGCCCGGGACCAGCTATGGCTACACCTTC

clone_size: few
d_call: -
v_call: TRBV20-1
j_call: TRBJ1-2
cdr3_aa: CSPLRASSYGYTF
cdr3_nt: TGCAGCCCACTTAGGGCCAGCAGCTATGGCTACACCTTC

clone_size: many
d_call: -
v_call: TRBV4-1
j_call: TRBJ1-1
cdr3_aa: CASSQESREGEAFF
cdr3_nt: TGCGCCAGCAGCCAAGAATCCAGGGAAGGTGAAGCTTTCTTT

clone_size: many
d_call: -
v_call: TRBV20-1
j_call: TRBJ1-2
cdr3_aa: CSARVDTGGNYGYTF
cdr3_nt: TGCAGTGCTAGAGTGGACACGGGGGGAAACTATGGCTACACCTTC

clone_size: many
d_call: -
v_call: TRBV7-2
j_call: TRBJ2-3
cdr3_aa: CASSRMASTDTQYF
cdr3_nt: TGTGCCAGCAGCAGGATGGCTAGCACAGATACGCAGTATTTT

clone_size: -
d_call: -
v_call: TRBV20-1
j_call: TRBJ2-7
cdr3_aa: CSALQEGVYEQYF
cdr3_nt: TGCAGTGCTTTACAGGAAGGGGTTTACGAGCAGTACTTC

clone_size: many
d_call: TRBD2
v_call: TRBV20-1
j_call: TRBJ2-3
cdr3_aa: CSATLAGGDTQYF
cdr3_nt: TGCAGTGCTACCCTAGCGGGGGGAGATACGCAGTATTTT

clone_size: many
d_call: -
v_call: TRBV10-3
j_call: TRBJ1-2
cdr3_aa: CAISELQLNYGYTF
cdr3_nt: TGTGCCATCAGTGAGTTGCAGCTTAACTATGGCTACACCTTC

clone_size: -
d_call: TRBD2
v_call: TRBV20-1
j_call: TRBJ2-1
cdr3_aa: CSADNLAGGNEQFF
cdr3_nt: TGCAGTGCTGATAACCTAGCGGGGGGGAATGAGCAGTTCTTC

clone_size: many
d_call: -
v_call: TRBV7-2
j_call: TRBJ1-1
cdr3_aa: CASSLEVGEAFF
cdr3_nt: TGTGCCAGCAGCCTCGAGGTCGGTGAAGCTTTCTTT

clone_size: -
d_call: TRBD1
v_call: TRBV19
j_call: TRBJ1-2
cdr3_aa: CASRTGETYGYTF
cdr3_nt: TGTGCCAGTCGGACAGGGGAGACCTATGGCTACACCTTC

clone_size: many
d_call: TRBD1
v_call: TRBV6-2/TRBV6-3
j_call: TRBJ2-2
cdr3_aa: CASSPPGQTTGELFF
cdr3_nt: TGTGCCAGCAGCCCACCGGGACAGACTACCGGGGAGCTGTTTTTT

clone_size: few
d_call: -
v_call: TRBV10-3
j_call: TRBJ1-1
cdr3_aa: CAIKVDGDTEAFF
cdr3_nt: TGTGCCATCAAGGTCGACGGGGACACTGAAGCTTTCTTT

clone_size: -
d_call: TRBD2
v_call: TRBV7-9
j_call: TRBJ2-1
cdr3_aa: CASIPSGGAYNEQFF
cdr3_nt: TGTGCCAGCATCCCTAGCGGGGGGGCCTACAATGAGCAGTTCTTC